Presented here are 32 T cell receptor beta chains from one specimen sequenced in a study of blood T cell repertoires in COVID-19. The method was immunoSEQ multiplex PCR; TCRdb's version includes in-frame clones alone and lacks a portion of them. The data contain about 120,000 clones, 87% of them singletons. Sequencing used peripheral blood. The receptors originated from a woman aged 50 to 60 with acute or convalescent COVID-19.

The chain couples TRBV6-2 or TRBV6-3 to TRBJ2-7; the match to TRBD1 covers 7 bases. There are 15 residues in the CDR3. With V trimmed by 4 bases and J by 0 bases, 6 bases remained unmatched. The germline V gene has CDR1 MNHEY and CDR2 SVGEGT. In nucleotides, the CDR3 is TGTGCCAGCAGTTCCTGGGCAGGGGGCTCCTACGAGCAGTACTTC. It yields the protein CASSSWAGGSYEQYF.

The rearrangement links TRBV5-8 to TRBJ2-3, with D possibly being TRBD1 (5 bases). Germline V gene data show CDR1 as SGHTS and CDR2 as YDEGEE. The CDR3 covers 13 residues. The V and J ends lost 9 bases and 4 bases respectively, with 15 bases between them. The CDR3 nucleotides are TGTGCCACTTCCCAGAGCAGGGCAGATACGCAGTATTTT. This gives the protein CATSQSRADTQYF. Full variable domain (missing parts from reference TRBV5-8 and TRBJ2-3): EAGVTQSPTHLIKTRGQQATLRCSPISGHTSVYWYQQALGLGLQFLLWYDEGEERNRGNFPPRFSGRQFPNYSSELNVNALELEDSALYLCATSQSRADTQYFGPGTRLTVL.

The chain links TRBV9 to TRBJ1-1; perhaps TRBD1 as D (6 bases). The CDR3 has 15 amino acids. Trimming left V 0 bases short and J 0 bases short, with 9 bases between. Germline V gene data show CDR1 as SGDLS and CDR2 as YYNGEE. The DNA for the CDR3 is TGTGCCAGCAGCGTAGTAAGACAGGTGAACACTGAAGCTTTCTTT. This codes for CASSVVRQVNTEAFF.

The chain combines TRBV18 with TRBJ1-2; 9 bases fit TRBD1. Germline CDR1 reads KGHSH; CDR2 reads LQKENI. J was trimmed by 4 bases and V by 6 bases; bases with no gene match: 3. The CDR3 spans 13 residues. The CDR3 sequence is CASSPTGGYGYTF. DNA for the CDR3: TGTGCCAGCTCGCCGACAGGGGGCTATGGCTACACCTTC.

The chain is built from TRBV12-3 or TRBV12-4 and TRBJ2-7, with D possibly being TRBD2 (5 bases). This CDR3 comprises 13 residues. V lost 3 bases to trimming and J lost 1 base, with 7 bases between them. Written as DNA, the CDR3 is TGTGCCAGCAGTTTTACGGGGTCCTACGAGCAGTACTTC. Translation: CASSFTGSYEQYF.

The chain uses TRBV14 and TRBJ2-5; the D gene is possibly TRBD2 (5 bases). V lost 3 bases and J 1 base, leaving 9 bases between the germline ends. This CDR3 has 14 amino acids. Germline V CDR1 and CDR2: SGHDN, FVKESK. The CDR3 bases are TGTGCCAGCAGCCAGGGAGCGCGCCAAGAGACCCAGTACTTC. This encodes CASSQGARQETQYF.

The rearrangement uses TRBV15 and TRBJ2-3; possible D gene TRBD1, 6 bases. Trimming pared 0 bases from V and 5 bases from J, leaving 15 bases between. There are 16 residues in the CDR3. Per the germline V gene, CDR1 is LNHNV and CDR2 is YYDKDF (reference sequence). CDR3 bases: TGTGCCACCAGCAGAGAGGCACAGGGTTTCGGAGATACGCAGTATTTT. Protein product: CATSREAQGFGDTQYF. Drawing the rest from reference TRBV15 and TRBJ2-3, the complete variable domain is DAMVIQNPRYQVTQFGKPVTLSCSQTLNHNVMYWYQQKSSQAPKLLFHYYDKDFNNEADTPDNFQSRRPNTSFCFLDIRSPGLGDTAMYLCATSREAQGFGDTQYFGPGTRLTVL.

The rearrangement uses TRBV5-1 and TRBJ1-3, with 10 bases identical to TRBD1. The V and J ends lost 4 bases and 2 bases, in that order; junction bases with no gene match: 3. The CDR3 loop spans 15 amino acids. From germline, CDR1 is SGHRS and CDR2 YFSETQ. CDR3: CASSGDRGPGNTIYF. The CDR3 region has the DNA TGCGCCAGCAGCGGGGACAGGGGTCCTGGAAACACCATATATTTT.

This chain links TRBV6-5 with TRBJ2-1; unclear D gene. The CDR3 totals 13 residues. Trimming took 5 bases from V and 8 from J, leaving 13 bases between them. Per the germline V gene, CDR1 is MNHEY and CDR2 is SVGAGI. The CDR3: CASSLRGAYEQFF. DNA of the CDR3: TGTGCCAGCAGTCTGAGAGGAGCCTATGAGCAGTTCTTC.

The rearrangement links TRBV7-2 to TRBJ1-2; 7 positions agree with TRBD1. The V segment lost 5 bases and the J segment 4 bases; nucleotides outside the gene matches: 10. CDR3 length equals 15 residues. In germline, CDR1 is SGHTA, CDR2 FQGNSA. The CDR3 protein is CASSLGRGSVYGYTF. The CDR3 nucleotides are TGTGCCAGCAGCCTTGGCAGGGGGTCGGTCTATGGCTACACCTTC. The full variable domain, completed using reference TRBV7-2 and TRBJ1-2, is GAGVSQSPSNKVTEKGKDVELRCDPISGHTALYWYRQSLGQGLEFLIYFQGNSAPDKSGLPSDRFSAERTGGSVSTLTIQRTQQEDSAVYLCASSLGRGSVYGYTFGSGTRLTVV.

The rearrangement uses TRBV7-2 and TRBJ2-7; tentatively, D is TRBD2 (5 bases). Trimming left V 5 bases short and J 4 bases short, with 12 bases between. The germline CDR1 and CDR2 sequences are SGHTA and FQGNSA. The CDR3 sequence is 13 residues long. CDR3 nucleotides: TGTGCCAGCAGCCCGGGGTCGGGGTACGAGCAGTACTTC. Translation: CASSPGSGYEQYF. Based on the CDR3 plus reference TRBV7-2 and TRBJ2-7, the full variable domain is GAGVSQSPSNKVTEKGKDVELRCDPISGHTALYWYRQSLGQGLEFLIYFQGNSAPDKSGLPSDRFSAERTGGSVSTLTIQRTQQEDSAVYLCASSPGSGYEQYFGPGTRLTVT.

V gene TRBV6-5 combines with J gene TRBJ2-7, with 7 bases that match TRBD1. This CDR3 has 14 residues. Germline V gene lookup returns CDR1 MNHEY and CDR2 SVGAGI. Trimming took 4 bases from V and 2 from J; bases not matched to a gene: 5. CDR3 DNA: TGTGCCAGCAGTTCAGGGGGTTCGCCCTACGAGCAGTACTTC. It codes for CASSSGGSPYEQYF.

The chain carries TRBV6-5 and TRBJ1-2; 11 bases align to TRBD1. V was pared by 2 bases and J by 2 bases, with 4 bases of the junction left unmatched. This CDR3 has 16 residues. The germline gives CDR1 MNHEY, CDR2 SVGAGI. The DNA of the CDR3 is TGTGCCAGCAGTTACCGGACAGGGGGCAAGAACTATGGCTACACCTTC. This sequence encodes CASSYRTGGKNYGYTF.

The DNA of the CDR3 is TGTGCCACCGCCCGGGGAGGCGATACCTACGAGCAGTACTTC. Its translation is CATARGGDTYEQYF. The chain carries TRBV10-3 and TRBJ2-7; a weak D match, TRBD2 (6 bases). CDR1 and CDR2 (germline): ENHRY, SYGVKD. The CDR3 length is 14 residues. V shed 10 bases and J shed 2 bases, with 18 bases lying between them.

The V gene is TRBV19, the J gene TRBJ2-2, with TRBD2 matching 10 bases. V dropped 5 bases and J dropped 6; count of bases not matched to a gene: 9. CDR1 is LNHDA and CDR2 is SQIVND in the germline V gene (reference sequence). The CDR3 runs 16 residues. CDR3 bases: TGTGCCAGTAGTTTTGGAGCGGGAGGGCCGGCCGGGGAGCTGTTTTTT. It encodes CASSFGAGGPAGELFF.

The chain uses TRBV25-1 and TRBJ2-6, with D possibly TRBD1 on 5 matching bases. V was trimmed by 0 bases and J by 0 bases, leaving 12 bases between them. The CDR3 length is 18 residues. Germline lookup yields CDR1 MGHDK and CDR2 SYGVNS. CDR3 region: CASSEYGTGVSGANVLTF. As DNA, the CDR3 is TGTGCCAGCAGTGAATACGGAACAGGCGTCTCTGGGGCCAACGTCCTGACTTTC. The full variable domain, completed using reference TRBV25-1 and TRBJ2-6, is EADIYQTPRYLVIGTGKKITLECSQTMGHDKMYWYQQDPGMELHLIHYSYGVNSTEKGDLSSESTVSRIRTEHFPLTLESARPSHTSQYLCASSEYGTGVSGANVLTFGAGSRLTVL.

The V and J genes are TRBV24-1 and TRBJ1-2; 10 positions match TRBD1. V lost 4 bases to trimming and J lost 4 bases; unmatched junction nucleotides: 5. The germline CDR1 and CDR2 sequences are KGHDR and SFDVKD. The CDR3 covers 15 residues. CDR3 loop: CATSDPTGGGYGYTF. The CDR3 DNA sequence: TGTGCCACCAGTGACCCGACAGGGGGCGGCTATGGCTACACCTTC.

Only one count was recorded for this clone. The chain's CDR3 is CASSYGTAAETQYF. The CDR3 DNA follows: TGTGCCAGCAGCTACGGCACGGCGGCTGAGACCCAGTACTTC. The V call is TRBV7-9, the J call TRBJ2-5; D is undetermined. The V gene's germline CDR1 is SEHNR and CDR2 FQNEAQ (reference sequence). The CDR3 runs 14 residues. Trimming took off 4 bases at V and 5 bases at J, with 14 bases between the two ends.

The rearrangement uses TRBV6-5 and TRBJ2-7; perhaps TRBD1 as D (5 bases). The CDR3 sequence is 13 residues long. Trimming removed 4 bases from V and 3 bases from J, with 10 bases in between. Germline CDR1 is MNHEY and CDR2 is SVGAGI. The CDR3 bases are TGTGCCAGCAGTTTGGGGCCGAGCTACGAGCAGTACTTC. This translates into CASSLGPSYEQYF.

Points on this clone: This may arise from a read error, as a much more abundant clone is one base away. The rearrangement joins TRBV2 to TRBJ2-3; the match to TRBD2 covers 11 bases. Unmatched junction bases numbered 0, after V lost 4 bases and J lost 3 bases. The CDR3 is 14 amino acids. In germline, CDR1 is SNHLY, CDR2 FYNNEI. The chain's CDR3 is CASSGTSGTDTQYF. In DNA, the CDR3 is TGTGCCAGCAGTGGGACTAGCGGGACAGATACGCAGTATTTT.

The CDR3 sequence is CASSEYVGLAGETQYF. In nucleotides, the CDR3 is TGTGCCAGCAGTGAATATGTGGGACTAGCGGGAGAGACCCAGTACTTC. The rearrangement uses TRBV25-1 and TRBJ2-5, with 12 bases fitting TRBD2. The junction had 3 bases not matched to a gene; V was cut back by 0 bases and J by 4 bases. The CDR3 is 16 amino acids. Per the germline V gene, CDR1 is MGHDK and CDR2 is SYGVNS.

CDR3 sequence reads: CATSRGSVGTGRNEQYF. Here the CDR3 DNA reads TGTGCCACCAGCAGAGGATCTGTGGGGACAGGGCGAAACGAGCAGTACTTC. The V and J genes are TRBV15 and TRBJ2-7; TRBD1 matches 9 bases. Per the germline V gene, CDR1 is LNHNV and CDR2 is YYDKDF (reference sequence). The CDR3 has 17 amino acids. The junction had 12 bases not matched to a gene; V was cut back by 1 base and J by 5 bases.

The chain joins TRBV12-5 to TRBJ1-3, with D perhaps TRBD1 (5 bases). The ends were cut back, 2 bases at V and 0 bases at J, with 17 bases in the middle. Germline-derived CDR1 and CDR2 are LGHNT and FRNRAP. The CDR3 has 18 residues. In DNA form, the CDR3 reads TGTGCTAGTGGTTTGTCAGGGAAGCAGGCCCACTCTGGAAACACCATATATTTT. Translation gives CASGLSGKQAHSGNTIYF.

The chain links TRBV4-3 to TRBJ2-3; 8 bases match TRBD2. Trimming took 1 base from V and 6 from J; bases not matched to a gene: 15. From germline, CDR1 is LGHNA and CDR2 YSLEER. This CDR3 contains 18 residues. The CDR3 sequence: CASSQGVAGLAESDTQYF. The CDR3 nucleotides are TGCGCCAGCAGCCAAGGGGTAGCGGGGCTTGCCGAGTCGGATACGCAGTATTTT.

The CDR3, as DNA: TGCAGCGTTCGATTACAGGGTTCCTATGGCTACACCTTC. This encodes CSVRLQGSYGYTF. The chain recombines TRBV29-1 with TRBJ1-2, with D tentatively TRBD1 (6 bases). Germline loops: CDR1 SQVTM, CDR2 ANQGSEA. This CDR3 comprises 13 residues. V lost 5 bases and J 4 bases, leaving 14 bases between the germline ends.

This sequence joins TRBV11-3 and TRBJ2-5; the match to TRBD2 covers 7 bases. The CDR3 consists of 14 residues. Germline CDR1 SGHNT, CDR2 YENEEA. V shed 3 bases and J 10 bases; nucleotides not matched to a gene: 11. The CDR3 nucleotides are TGTGCCAGCAGCTTGGTACCGGGGTCGGGGGGCCAGTACTTC. Translating gives CASSLVPGSGGQYF.

The V call is TRBV30, the J call TRBJ2-3; unclear D gene. The CDR3 is 14 amino acids. The germline V gene has CDR1 GTSNPN and CDR2 SVGIG (reference sequence). V lost 2 bases, J lost 10 bases, and 19 bases lay in between. CDR3 sequence: CAWSTRGSPEAQYF. CDR3 nucleotides: TGTGCCTGGAGTACTCGCGGCTCACCGGAAGCGCAGTATTTT.

The chain uses TRBV19 and TRBJ1-2; no reliable D call. There are 14 residues in the CDR3. CDR1 is LNHDA, CDR2 SQIVND, per germline (reference sequence). V dropped 4 bases and J dropped 0 bases, with 9 bases sitting between them. CDR3 protein: CASSTVPTNYGYTF. CDR3 sequence (DNA): TGTGCCAGTAGTACAGTCCCCACTAACTATGGCTACACCTTC.

CDR3: CASSEASRLSYEQYF. For the CDR3, the DNA is TGTGCCAGCAGTGAGGCGAGCAGGCTTTCCTACGAGCAGTACTTC. The chain recombines TRBV2 with TRBJ2-7; D unresolved. The CDR3 is 15 amino acids. The V gene lost 3 bases and the J gene lost 1 base, with 13 bases spanning the gap. CDR1 SNHLY and CDR2 FYNNEI come from the germline V gene.

A single count supports this clone. The chain carries TRBV11-2 and TRBJ1-1; D not certain. Germline V gives CDR1 SGHAT, CDR2 FQNNGV. Trimming shortened V by 3 bases and J by 6 bases, and 11 bases separated the two germline ends. The CDR3 is 13 amino acids. The CDR3 sequence: CASSFVAVAEAFF. DNA for the CDR3: TGTGCCAGCAGCTTTGTGGCGGTGGCTGAAGCTTTCTTT.

The chain uses TRBV7-9 and TRBJ2-1, with D possibly TRBD2 on 5 matching bases. The V end lost 2 bases, the J end lost 0 bases, and 20 bases lay between the germline ends. Germline CDR1 SEHNR, CDR2 FQNEAQ (reference sequence). The CDR3 totals 19 residues. For the CDR3, the DNA is TGTGCCAGCAGCTTATGGCTAGCCAGGTCGCCCAGCTCCTACAATGAGCAGTTCTTC. The encoded protein is CASSLWLARSPSSYNEQFF.

V usage is TRBV19 and J usage is TRBJ2-2, with D tentatively TRBD2 (6 bases). The CDR3 has 15 amino acids. The V gene's germline CDR1 is LNHDA and CDR2 SQIVND (reference sequence). V was clipped by 6 bases and J by 2 bases, with 13 bases between them. This CDR3 reads CASRVGTQNTGELFF. The DNA of the CDR3 is TGTGCCAGTAGGGTCGGGACTCAAAACACCGGGGAGCTGTTTTTT.